One and the same sample provided the 26 T cell receptor beta chains below, sequenced in a study of radiotherapy plus CTLA-4 blockade in lung cancer. Using immunoSEQ multiplex PCR, the repertoire was profiled, and TCRdb retains in-frame clones only, with some absent. The top ten clones hold 2% to 2.5% of a sample with some 78,000 clones, approximately 83% of them seen once. The sample was peripheral blood, taken from a patient treated with radiotherapy plus ipilimumab. These receptor sequences come from a human donor with non-small cell lung cancer who had a partial response to radiotherapy plus ipilimumab.

Remarks on this clone: The junction and the germline gene differ at one end; a read error may be behind it. The V gene is TRBV27, the J gene TRBJ1-1; possible D gene TRBD1, 6 bases. This CDR3 comprises 17 residues. Germline V gives CDR1 MNHEY, CDR2 SMNVEV (reference sequence). CDR3 nucleotides: TGTGCCAGCAGCCAGAACCGCCGACAGGCCATGAACATTGAAGCTTTCTTT. Protein sequence: CASSQNRRQAMNIEAFF.

The rearrangement joins TRBV5-1 to TRBJ2-7, with a possible D match to TRBD1 (5 bases). The length of the CDR3 is 17 residues. V was cut by 0 bases and J by 6 bases, with 22 bases left in between. Germline V gene sequence: CDR1 SGHRS, CDR2 YFSETQ. DNA of the CDR3: TGCGCCAGCAGCTTGGGTGTTAGGGGCGGAACGGTGTTCGAGCAGTACTTC. Amino acids: CASSLGVRGGTVFEQYF.

The gene calls are TRBV5-1 and TRBJ2-7; possibly TRBD2 for D (5 bases). The CDR3 has 14 amino acids. Germline CDR1 SGHRS, CDR2 YFSETQ. The V end lost 4 bases, the J end lost 2 bases, and 13 bases lay between the germline ends. CDR3 amino acids: CASSPGSVTYEQYV. As DNA, the CDR3 is TGCGCCAGCAGCCCGGGATCAGTTACCTACGAGCAGTACGTC.

The chain has TRBV6-1 and TRBJ1-1; no reliable D call. The length of the CDR3 is 13 residues. Germline CDR1 MNHNS, CDR2 SASEGT. V lost 6 bases and J lost 0, with 8 bases in between. The CDR3 region is CASRRHLNTEAFF. As DNA, the CDR3 is TGTGCCAGCAGACGACACCTGAACACTGAAGCTTTCTTT.

V usage is TRBV5-1 and J usage is TRBJ2-2; D may be TRBD1 (8 bases). The CDR3 has 15 amino acids. CDR1 SGHRS and CDR2 YFSETQ come from the germline V gene. Trimming removed 2 bases at V and 8 bases at J, with 16 bases between. The CDR3 here is CASSFDRGGSGELFF. CDR3 DNA: TGCGCCAGCAGCTTCGACAGGGGAGGGTCGGGGGAGCTGTTTTTT.

The V and J genes are TRBV9 and TRBJ2-3, with D hard to call. V lost 4 bases and J lost 4, with 19 bases in between. Germline CDR1 reads SGDLS; CDR2 reads YYNGEE. The CDR3 sequence is 16 residues long. In DNA, the CDR3 is TGTGCCAGCAGCTCGGAGATTAGCTTAAGGCCAGATACGCAGTATTTT. This gives the protein CASSSEISLRPDTQYF. Supplemented by reference TRBV9 and TRBJ2-3, the full variable domain reads DSGVTQTPKHLITATGQRVTLRCSPRSGDLSVYWYQQSLDQGLQFLIQYYNGEERAKGNILERFSAQQFPDLHSELNLSSLELGDSALYFCASSSEISLRPDTQYFGPGTRLTVL.

This rearrangement joins TRBV5-4 to TRBJ2-4; unclear D gene. This CDR3 has 15 amino acids. Between the trimmed V and J ends, which lost 0 bases and 3 bases, there was a span of 10 bases. CDR1 is SGHNT and CDR2 is YYREEE in the germline V gene (reference sequence). The CDR3 protein is CASSLDAFGKNIQYF. DNA of the CDR3: TGTGCCAGCAGCTTGGATGCGTTTGGCAAAAACATTCAGTACTTC.

The CDR3, as DNA: TGTGCCTGGAGGGGACTAGCGGGGTACAATGAGCAGTTCTTC. Encoded protein: CAWRGLAGYNEQFF. The rearrangement links TRBV30 to TRBJ2-1; 13 positions match TRBD2. CDR1 GTSNPN and CDR2 SVGIG come from the germline V gene (reference sequence). The V segment lost 3 bases and the J segment 4 bases; nucleotides outside the gene matches: 0. The CDR3 contains 14 residues.

This clone was counted only a few times. The chain combines TRBV19 with TRBJ1-4, with 7 bases identical to TRBD1. This CDR3 region has 17 residues. Looked up from germline, CDR1 is LNHDA and CDR2 is SQIVND (reference sequence). V gave up 3 bases and J gave up 3 bases; unmatched junction bases: 10. CDR3 region: CASSMARGPGANEKLFF. Written as DNA, the CDR3 is TGTGCCAGTAGTATGGCAAGGGGGCCTGGCGCTAATGAAAAACTGTTTTTT. The full variable domain, its missing parts supplied by reference TRBV19 and TRBJ1-4, is DGGITQSPKYLFRKEGQNVTLSCEQNLNHDAMYWYRQDPGQGLRLIYYSQIVNDFQKGDIAEGYSVSREKKESFPLTVTSAQKNPTAFYLCASSMARGPGANEKLFFGSGTQLSVL.

V gene TRBV6-1 combines with J gene TRBJ2-7; a possible D gene is TRBD1 (5 bases). V lost 8 bases and J 2 bases, leaving 13 bases between the germline ends. The CDR3 totals 13 residues. Germline CDR1 and CDR2: MNHNS and SASEGT. Here the CDR3 reads CASGAPTTYEQYV. The CDR3 region has the DNA TGTGCCAGCGGGGCTCCCACCACCTACGAGCAGTACGTC.

This chain links TRBV2 with TRBJ2-7, with D possibly matching TRBD1 (7 bases). Trimming took off 0 bases at V and 4 bases at J, with 13 bases between the two ends. Germline V gene sequence: CDR1 SNHLY, CDR2 FYNNEI. The CDR3 spans 15 residues. As DNA, the CDR3 is TGTGCCAGCAGTGAAGCGCTTCAGGGGGGATACGAGCAGTACGTC. It yields the protein CASSEALQGGYEQYV.

The chain uses TRBV5-1 and TRBJ1-2; 9 bases fit TRBD1. CDR1 SGHRS and CDR2 YFSETQ come from the germline V gene. V was pared by 3 bases and J by 5 bases, with 5 bases of the junction left unmatched. The CDR3 totals 14 residues. CDR3 region: CASSSQTGGYGYTF. In nucleotides, the CDR3 is TGCGCCAGCAGCTCCCAGACAGGGGGTTATGGCTACACCTTC.

The chain carries TRBV6-1 and TRBJ1-5, with 9 bases lining up with TRBD1. The trim removed 5 bases at V and 4 bases at J, leaving 6 bases unmatched. The CDR3 runs to 15 residues. Germline V CDR1 and CDR2: MNHNS, SASEGT. CDR3 in amino acids: CASSKGQGWNQPQHF. The CDR3 DNA reads as TGTGCCAGCAGTAAGGGACAGGGCTGGAATCAGCCCCAGCATTTT.

This chain uses TRBV21-1 with TRBJ1-6; the D segment call TRBD1 is taken from the table without a DNA check. TRBV21-1 is designated a pseudogene. The CDR3 is 12 residues long. CDR3 in amino acids: CASSPQGPLLHF. As DNA, the CDR3 is TGTGCCAGCAGCCCACAGGGGCCGCTCCTCCACTTT.

The gene calls are TRBV19 and TRBJ2-2; perhaps TRBD2 as D (6 bases). The V gene's germline CDR1 is LNHDA and CDR2 SQIVND (reference sequence). This CDR3 spans 16 amino acids. Trimming shortened V by 5 bases and J by 6 bases, and 19 bases separated the two germline ends. CDR3 in DNA: TGTGCCAGTAGTCACCTATTGACGGGAGCCCCCGGGGAGCTGTTTTTT. This encodes CASSHLLTGAPGELFF.

Only one count was recorded for this clone. The V and J genes are TRBV28 and TRBJ1-2; 9 positions agree with TRBD1. Per the germline V gene, CDR1 is MDHEN and CDR2 is SYDVKM. The junction had 5 bases not matched to a gene; V was cut back by 1 base and J by 8 bases. This CDR3 comprises 14 residues. The CDR3 coding sequence is TGTGCCAGCAGTTTATACAGGGGGCAGGGGGGCTACACCTTC. It yields the protein CASSLYRGQGGYTF.

The chain employs TRBV28 and TRBJ1-1; D ambiguous. Looked up from germline, CDR1 is MDHEN and CDR2 is SYDVKM. The CDR3 loop spans 12 amino acids. V lost 6 bases to trimming and J lost 7 bases, with 12 bases between them. The CDR3 bases are TGTGCCAGCAGAGCGGCCCCCCTTGAAGCTTTCTTT. Protein product: CASRAAPLEAFF.

The rearrangement joins TRBV21-1 to TRBJ2-6; TRBD2 is the table's D call, not checked against the DNA. TRBV21-1 is a pseudogene segment. The CDR3 sequence is 15 residues long. The CDR3 loop is CASSNLKPGANVLTF. As DNA, the CDR3 is TGTGCCAGCAGCAACCTCAAGCCTGGGGCCAACGTCCTGACTTTC.

The chain couples TRBV29-1 to TRBJ1-5; 9 nucleotides align to TRBD1. The CDR3 totals 13 residues. Germline values: CDR1 SQVTM, CDR2 ANQGSEA. V trimming: 8 bases; J trimming: 5 bases; junction bases outside the gene matches: 7. The CDR3 nucleotides read TGCAGCACCCGACAGGGGGGTGATCAGCCCCAGCATTTT. Translated: CSTRQGGDQPQHF.

This rearrangement joins TRBV7-9 to TRBJ2-6; 10 nucleotides line up with TRBD2. Germline assignment: CDR1 SEHNR and CDR2 FQNEAQ (reference sequence). With 0 bases clipped from V and 2 bases from J, the junction kept 1 base outside the gene matches. This CDR3 is built from 17 residues. CDR3 in DNA: TGTGCCAGCAGCTTAGCAGCGGGAGGGCCTGGGGCCAACGTCCTGACTTTC. Amino acid sequence: CASSLAAGGPGANVLTF.

The chain recombines TRBV9 with TRBJ2-1, with no clear D. The CDR3 runs to 11 residues. Germline assignment: CDR1 SGDLS and CDR2 YYNGEE. Between the trimmed V and J ends, which lost 0 bases and 7 bases, there was a span of 2 bases. The CDR3 nucleotides are TGTGCCAGCAGCGTAGCTAATGAGCAGTTCTTC. Residues: CASSVANEQFF.

The chain employs TRBV6-1 and TRBJ2-1; 7 bases align to TRBD2. V was clipped by 3 bases and J by 0 bases; unmatched bases: 14. The germline gives CDR1 MNHNS, CDR2 SASEGT. This CDR3 region has 19 residues. The CDR3 protein is CASSDLTNRLADSYNEQFF. CDR3 nucleotides: TGTGCCAGCAGTGACCTGACTAACAGGCTAGCGGACTCCTACAATGAGCAGTTCTTC.

The chain has TRBV18 and TRBJ1-5; tentatively, D is TRBD1 (5 bases). CDR3 length: 14 residues. Germline V lookup: CDR1 KGHSH, CDR2 LQKENI. Trimming cost V 3 bases and J 5 bases, with 11 bases left between them. CDR3 sequence reads: CASSPAGTDQPQHF. The CDR3 DNA reads TGTGCCAGCTCACCGGCGGGGACCGATCAGCCCCAGCATTTT.

This clone occurred once. V and J are TRBV7-9 and TRBJ2-5; 9 nucleotides match TRBD2. V was pared by 1 base and J by 5 bases, with 8 bases of the junction left unmatched. Germline-derived CDR1 and CDR2 are SEHNR and FQNEAQ (reference sequence). CDR3 size: 16 residues. The CDR3 DNA is TGTGCCAGCAGCTTAGAGCCGGGACTAGCTTTGGAGACCCAGTACTTC. Amino acid sequence: CASSLEPGLALETQYF.

The V and J genes are TRBV10-1 and TRBJ2-2, with a weak D call TRBD1 (6 bases). Germline CDR1 is WNHNN and CDR2 is SYGVQD (reference sequence). The CDR3 runs to 15 residues. V dropped 3 bases and J dropped 4 bases, with 12 bases sitting between them. The CDR3 here is CASSDVGAGTGELFF. As DNA, the CDR3 is TGCGCCAGCAGTGATGTGGGGGCGGGCACCGGGGAGCTGTTTTTT.

The gene calls are TRBV25-1 and TRBJ1-1; 8 nucleotides line up with TRBD1. The length of the CDR3 is 14 residues. Germline values: CDR1 MGHDK, CDR2 SYGVNS. The ends lost 9 bases at V and 5 bases at J; junction bases unmatched: 11. This chain's CDR3 is CASRFQGAITEAFF. Written as DNA, the CDR3 is TGTGCCAGTCGGTTTCAGGGGGCAATAACTGAAGCTTTCTTT. Supplemented by reference TRBV25-1 and TRBJ1-1, the full variable domain reads EADIYQTPRYLVIGTGKKITLECSQTMGHDKMYWYQQDPGMELHLIHYSYGVNSTEKGDLSSESTVSRIRTEHFPLTLESARPSHTSQYLCASRFQGAITEAFFGQGTRLTVV.